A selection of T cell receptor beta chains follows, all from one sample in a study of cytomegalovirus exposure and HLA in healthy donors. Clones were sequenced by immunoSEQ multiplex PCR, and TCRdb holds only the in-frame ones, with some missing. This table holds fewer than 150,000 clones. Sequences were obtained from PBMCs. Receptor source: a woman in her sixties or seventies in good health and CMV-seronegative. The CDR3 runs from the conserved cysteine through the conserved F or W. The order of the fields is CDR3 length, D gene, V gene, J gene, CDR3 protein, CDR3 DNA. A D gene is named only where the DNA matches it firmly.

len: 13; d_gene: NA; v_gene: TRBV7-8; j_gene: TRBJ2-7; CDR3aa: CASSRQDNYEQYF; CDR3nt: TGTGCCAGCAGCCGACAGGATAACTACGAGCAGTACTTC
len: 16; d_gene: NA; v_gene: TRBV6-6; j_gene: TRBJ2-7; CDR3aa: CASSQTGPPAGSEQYF; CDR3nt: TGTGCCAGCAGTCAAACAGGACCCCCAGCGGGTAGCGAGCAGTACTTC
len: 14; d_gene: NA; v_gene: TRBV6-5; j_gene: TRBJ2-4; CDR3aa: CASAADGGGNIQYF; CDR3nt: TGTGCCAGCGCTGCCGACGGAGGAGGGAACATTCAGTACTTC
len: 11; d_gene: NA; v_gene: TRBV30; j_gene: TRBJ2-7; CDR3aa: CAWSALGTTDF; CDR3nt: TGTGCCTGGAGTGCGCTCGGGACAACGGACTTC
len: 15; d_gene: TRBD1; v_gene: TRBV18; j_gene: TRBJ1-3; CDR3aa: CASSVGGSSGNTIYF; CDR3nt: TGTGCCAGCTCAGTAGGGGGCTCTTCAGGAAACACCATATATTTT
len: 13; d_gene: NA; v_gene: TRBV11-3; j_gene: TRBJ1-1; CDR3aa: CASSLDRNTEAFF; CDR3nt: TGTGCCAGCAGCTTAGATAGGAACACTGAAGCTTTCTTT
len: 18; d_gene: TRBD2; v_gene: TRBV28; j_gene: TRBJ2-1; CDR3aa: CASRKLGLAGGNYNEQFF; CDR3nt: TGTGCCAGCAGAAAACTGGGACTAGCGGGAGGAAATTACAATGAGCAGTTCTTC
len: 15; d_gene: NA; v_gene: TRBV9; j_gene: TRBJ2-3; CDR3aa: CASSVAGLATDTQYF; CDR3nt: TGTGCCAGCAGCGTAGCTGGGCTAGCGACAGATACGCAGTATTTT
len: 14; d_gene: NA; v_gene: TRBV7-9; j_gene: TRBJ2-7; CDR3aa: CASSLEPGYDEQYF; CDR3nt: TGTGCCAGCAGCTTAGAACCCGGGTACGACGAGCAGTACTTC
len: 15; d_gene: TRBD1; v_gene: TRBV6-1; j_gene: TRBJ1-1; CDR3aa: CASSIQGALNTEAFF; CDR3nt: TGTGCCAGCAGTATCCAGGGGGCCTTGAACACTGAAGCTTTCTTT
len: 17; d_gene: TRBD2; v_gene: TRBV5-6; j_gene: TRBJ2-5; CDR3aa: CASSLRTSGTIQETQYF; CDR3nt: TGTGCCAGCAGCTTGAGGACTAGCGGAACGATCCAAGAGACCCAGTACTTC
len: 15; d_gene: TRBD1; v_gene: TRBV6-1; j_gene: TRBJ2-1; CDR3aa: CASGKGAAPYNEQFF; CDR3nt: TGTGCCAGCGGCAAGGGGGCGGCCCCCTACAATGAGCAGTTCTTC
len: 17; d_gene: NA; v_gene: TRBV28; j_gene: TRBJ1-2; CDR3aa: CASSFVTRVYYGYGYTF; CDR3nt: TGTGCCAGCAGTTTCGTTACCCGTGTGTACTATGGCTATGGCTACACCTTC
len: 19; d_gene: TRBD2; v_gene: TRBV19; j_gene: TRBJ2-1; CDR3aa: CASSTTGTSGRSSYNEQFF; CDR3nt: TGTGCCAGTAGTACCACGGGGACTAGCGGGAGGAGCTCCTACAATGAGCAGTTCTTC
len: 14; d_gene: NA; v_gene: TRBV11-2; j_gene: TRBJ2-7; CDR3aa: CASSLDTSRDEQYF; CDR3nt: TGTGCCAGCAGCTTAGATACGAGTCGGGACGAGCAGTACTTC
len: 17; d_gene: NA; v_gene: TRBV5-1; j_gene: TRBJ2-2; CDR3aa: CASSLARPGVTIGELFF; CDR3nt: TGCGCCAGCAGCCTTGCCAGGCCAGGGGTGACGATCGGGGAGCTGTTTTTT
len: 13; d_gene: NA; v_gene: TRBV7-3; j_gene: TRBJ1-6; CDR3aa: CASSSRSESPLHF; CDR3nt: TGTGCCAGCAGCTCCCGGAGTGAATCACCCCTCCACTTT
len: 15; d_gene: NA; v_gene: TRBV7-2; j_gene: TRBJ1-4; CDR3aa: CASSLAGGTNEKLFF; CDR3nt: TGTGCCAGCAGCTTAGCCGGGGGAACTAATGAAAAACTGTTTTTT
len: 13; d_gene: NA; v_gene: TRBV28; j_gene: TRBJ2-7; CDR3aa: CATKGHPPYEQYF; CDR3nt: TGTGCCACCAAGGGACATCCCCCCTACGAGCAGTACTTC
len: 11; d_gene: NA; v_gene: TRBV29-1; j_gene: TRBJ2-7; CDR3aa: CSGGESYEQYF; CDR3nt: TGCAGCGGTGGGGAGTCCTACGAGCAGTACTTC
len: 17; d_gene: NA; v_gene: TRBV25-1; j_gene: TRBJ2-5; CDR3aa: CASSGWLTGARQETQYF; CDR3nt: TGTGCCAGCAGTGGTTGGCTAACAGGAGCACGCCAAGAGACCCAGTACTTC
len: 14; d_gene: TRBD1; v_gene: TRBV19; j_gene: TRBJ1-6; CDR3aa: CASGQAPPYSPLHF; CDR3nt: TGTGCCAGTGGACAGGCGCCTCCTTATTCACCCCTCCACTTT